This T cell receptor (beta chain) stems from a study of cytomegalovirus exposure and HLA in healthy donors. General study points: With further analysis later on, most CMV-associated TCR beta chains appeared HLA-restricted. Roughly even sequencing depth across donors was the assumption behind the presence/absence analyses. Productive status was seen about 87% or about 30% of the time for most TCR beta V segments in an earlier analysis.

Trimming left V 6 bases short and J 4 bases short, with 9 bases between. Germline lookup yields CDR1 SNHLY and CDR2 FYNNEI. The CDR3 consists of 12 residues. The count of this clone is one. Its specificity is not known. 60 Vbeta and 13 Jbeta primers were used in PCR. The protocol was immunoSEQ multiplex PCR, while the TCRdb copy is restricted to in-frame clones and leaves out a portion. The sample holds tens of thousands of clones; 81% are singletons and the top ten take 0.95% to 1.5%. This chain links TRBV2 with TRBJ1-2, with D unclear. The sequence derives from a girl aged 2 to 9 in good health and CMV-seropositive. The sample taken for sequencing was PBMCs. The CDR3 sequence: CASRSVAYGYTF. The CDR3 DNA reads as TGTGCCAGCAGATCGGTCGCCTATGGCTACACCTTC.